This TCR beta chain comes out of a study of CD8+ T cells in alopecia areata. For the study at large: Tofacitinib ran 6 to 18 months, followed by 6 months off drug.

Looked up from germline, CDR1 is GTSNPN and CDR2 is SVGIG (reference sequence). The CDR3 is 13 residues long. The ends were cut back, 1 base at V and 6 bases at J, with 10 bases in the middle. General study findings and limits: Persistence during tofacitinib was seen for many expanded lesional clones in scalp and blood.

About this clone itself: What it recognizes is unknown.

As the sequencing template, cDNA was produced by extracting RNA and reverse transcribing it. Assay used: immunoSEQ multiplex PCR; TCRdb lists only in-frame clones, some missing. Of over 150,000 clones listed, roughly 60% are singletons. Treatment meaning: oral pan-JAK inhibitor, 5-10 mg twice daily. Sequencing used CD4+ T cells sorted from blood, obtained at week 24, from a patient treated with tofacitinib. This chain uses TRBV30 with TRBJ2-1; D unclear. This TCR was recovered from a human donor with alopecia areata. The CDR3 DNA is TGTGCCTGGAGTGCCCGACTGGGCAATGAGCAGTTCTTC. It codes for CAWSARLGNEQFF.